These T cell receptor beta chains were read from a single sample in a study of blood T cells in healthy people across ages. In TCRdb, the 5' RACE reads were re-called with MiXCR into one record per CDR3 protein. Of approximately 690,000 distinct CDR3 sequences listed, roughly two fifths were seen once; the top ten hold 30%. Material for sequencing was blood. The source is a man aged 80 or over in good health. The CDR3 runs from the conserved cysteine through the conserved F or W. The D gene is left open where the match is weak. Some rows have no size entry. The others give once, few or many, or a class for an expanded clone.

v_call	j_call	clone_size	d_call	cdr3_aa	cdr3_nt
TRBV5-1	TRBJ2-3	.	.	CASRLPGSLTDTRYF	TGCGCCAGCAGATTACCGGGATCACTCACAGATACGCGGTATTTT
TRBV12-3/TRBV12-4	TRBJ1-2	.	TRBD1	CASSVRDSRRVGYTF	TGTGCCAGCAGTGTACGGGACAGCCGCCGGGTTGGCTACACCTTC
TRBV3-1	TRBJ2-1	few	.	CASSQMTGSYNEQFF	TGTGCCAGCAGCCAAATGACAGGCTCCTACAATGAGCAGTTCTTC
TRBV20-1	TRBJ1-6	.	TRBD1	CSAIDPGQLNSPLHF	TGCAGTGCTATAGATCCGGGACAGCTGAATTCACCCCTCCACTTT
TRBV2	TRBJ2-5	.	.	CASVLIKGGEYQETQYF	TGTGCCAGCGTACTAATCAAGGGCGGGGAGTACCAAGAGACCCAGTACTTC
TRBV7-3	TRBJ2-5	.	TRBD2	CASSPAAGGGQETQYF	TGTGCCAGCAGCCCCGCAGCGGGAGGGGGGCAAGAGACCCAGTACTTC
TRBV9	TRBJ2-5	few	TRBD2	CASSVLGLAEINEQYF	TGTGCCAGCAGCGTATTGGGACTAGCGGAGATCAATGAGCAGTACTTC
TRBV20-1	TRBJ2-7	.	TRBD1	CSAPYRGRIDEQYF	TGCAGTGCTCCCTACAGGGGGCGAATCGACGAGCAGTACTTC
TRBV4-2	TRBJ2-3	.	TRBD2	CASSQYGTSADTQYF	TGTGCCAGCAGCCAATACGGGACTAGTGCAGATACGCAGTATTTT
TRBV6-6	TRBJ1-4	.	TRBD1	CACSTTGGEANEKPFF	TGTGCCTGCAGCACGACAGGGGGTGAGGCTAATGAAAAACCGTTTTTT
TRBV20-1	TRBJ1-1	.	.	CSANIYGGEVSEAFF	TGCAGTGCCAACATTTATGGAGGGGAAGTGTCTGAAGCTTTCTTT
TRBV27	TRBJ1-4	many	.	CASSQDSDNEKLFF	TGTGCCAGCAGCCAGGACAGCGATAATGAAAAACTGTTTTTT
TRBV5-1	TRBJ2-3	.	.	CASRYRQISTDTQYF	TGCGCCAGCAGATATAGACAGATTAGCACAGATACGCAGTATTTT
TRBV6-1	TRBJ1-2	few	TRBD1	CASRQDRVGNYGYTF	TGTGCCAGCAGACAGGACAGGGTTGGTAACTATGGCTACACCTTC
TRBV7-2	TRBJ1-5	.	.	CASSFNGGNQPQHF	TGTGCCAGCAGCTTCAACGGGGGCAATCAGCCCCAGCATTTT
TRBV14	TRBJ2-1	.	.	CASSQAGAYNEQFF	TGTGCCAGCAGCCAAGCCGGGGCGTACAATGAGCAGTTCTTC
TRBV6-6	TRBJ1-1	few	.	CASSYGRTLNTEAFF	TGTGCCAGCAGTTACGGCAGGACCCTGAACACTGAAGCTTTCTTT
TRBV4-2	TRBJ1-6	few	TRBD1	CASSPNKLTGVRNSPLHF	TGTGCCAGCAGCCCCAATAAATTGACAGGGGTTCGTAATTCACCCCTCCACTTT
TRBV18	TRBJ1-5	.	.	CAGSPGSRQGNQPQHF	TGTGCCGGCTCACCAGGTAGCCGACAGGGCAATCAGCCCCAGCATTTT
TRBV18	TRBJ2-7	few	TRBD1	CASSPQTLGQGSYEQYF	TGTGCCAGCTCACCTCAGACGCTTGGACAGGGCTCCTACGAGCAGTACTTC
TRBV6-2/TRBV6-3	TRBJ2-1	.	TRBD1	CASSYQKRQGVYNEQFF	TGTGCCAGCAGTTACCAGAAGAGACAGGGGGTGTACAATGAGCAGTTCTTC